The clone carrying this T cell receptor beta chain has only a few counts. These data belong to a study of patients and donors after allogeneic stem cell transplantation. Trimming stripped 0 bases from V and 8 bases from J, with 16 bases between. The CDR3 extends over 15 amino acids. The germline CDR1 and CDR2 sequences are LNHDA and SQIVND (reference sequence). Using its own MiXCR run on the RT-PCR reads, TCRdb lists one record per CDR3 protein. The sample has 800,000 to 1,000,000 distinct CDR3 sequences; more than 15% are singletons. The rearrangement uses TRBV19 and TRBJ1-2; a weak D match, TRBD1 (5 bases). This receptor was taken from a human donor who was either an allogeneic HSCT recipient or a stem cell or donor lymphocyte infusion donor (not recorded which). It is not recorded whose cells these are; they may come from a transplant donor. Specimen: blood, either unsorted or a sorted T cell fraction (not recorded which). CDR3 residues: CASSIEWRGTGGYTF. The CDR3 region has the DNA TGTGCCAGTAGTATAGAGTGGAGGGGAACGGGCGGCTACACCTTC.